This record looks at one T cell receptor (beta chain) sequence and its context. Its target is unknown. Other nucleotide sequences in the sample specify the same CDR3. The method was immunoSEQ multiplex PCR; TCRdb's version includes in-frame clones alone and lacks a portion of them. In the table there are some 120,000 clones, around 92% of which are singletons. This record comes from a study of graft-versus-host responses after intestinal transplantation. Study as a whole: All recipients got anti-thymocyte globulin induction, then tacrolimus and steroids for approximately 3 years.

Findings of the study overall: Patients who carried graft-donor T cell macrochimerism also had high graft-versus-host to host-versus-graft clonal ratios in their allografts.

The ends were cut back, 2 bases at V and 4 bases at J, with 6 bases in the middle. The CDR3 contains 13 residues. From germline, CDR1 is MNHEY and CDR2 SMNVEV (reference sequence). This clonotype was obtained from a human donor who was the organ donor for an intestinal transplant. The material sequenced was unstimulated CD8+ T cells sorted from spleen or lymph node cells, taken before transplant. The rearrangement uses TRBV27 and TRBJ1-5; D remains ambiguous. DNA for the CDR3: TGTGCCAGCAGTTTAGGGGTTAATCAGCCCCAGCATTTT. Translation: CASSLGVNQPQHF.